The table lists the clone carrying this T cell receptor (beta chain) with many counts. CDR3 size: 16 residues. With 1 base removed from V and 0 bases from J, the gap between germline ends came to 12 bases. CDR1 and CDR2 (germline): SGDLS, YYNGEE. Via MiXCR, TCRdb re-called the multiplex PCR reads, giving one row per CDR3 protein. Seen here are around 100,000 distinct CDR3 sequences, around 20% observed once, and the top ten hold roughly 1.2%. This record comes from a study of breast tumors, draining lymph nodes, adjacent tissues. The lymph nodes were axillary draining lymph nodes from breast cancer patients.

The TCR comes from a female donor with breast cancer. Some clones in this sample may be carry-over from other donors' samples. The chain recombines TRBV9 with TRBJ2-3, with D perhaps matching TRBD1 or TRBD2 (5 bases each). The sample taken for sequencing was axillary lymph node tissue. DNA of the CDR3: TGTGCCAGCAGCGTACTAGGGACCATGAGCACAGATACGCAGTATTTT. It translates to CASSVLGTMSTDTQYF.